Each of the 11 T cell receptor beta chains below was sequenced from the same sample in a study of technical replicates of blood from several donors. The repertoire was sequenced with immunoSEQ multiplex PCR; TCRdb's copy has only in-frame clones and lacks some. The table shows under 80,000 clones, with 90% to 95% occurring only once. The sample taken for sequencing was T cells isolated from PBMCs. Receptor source: a human donor in good health.

This CDR3 reads CASSLGQGRGTGELFF. CDR3 DNA sequence: TGCGCCAGCAGCTTGGGACAGGGGAGGGGCACCGGGGAGCTGTTTTTT. J is TRBJ2-2 and V is TRBV5-1; D is possibly TRBD1 (8 bases). The ends were cut back, 0 bases at V and 4 bases at J, with 13 bases in the middle. Germline CDR1 is SGHRS and CDR2 is YFSETQ. The length of the CDR3 is 16 residues.

V and J are TRBV10-1 and TRBJ2-7, with 14 bases that match TRBD2. The V gene end was trimmed by 3 bases and the J gene end by 4 bases; junction bases not matched to a gene: 8. Germline-derived CDR1 and CDR2 are WNHNN and SYGVQD (reference sequence). The CDR3 spans 17 residues. The CDR3 here is CASSDSRTSGGPYEQYF. The CDR3 DNA follows: TGCGCCAGCAGTGATTCGAGGACTAGCGGGGGGCCGTACGAGCAGTACTTC.

This chain links TRBV4-1 with TRBJ1-1, with 7 bases fitting TRBD1. CDR3 length: 14 residues. The germline CDR1 and CDR2 sequences are MGHRA and YSYEKL. V lost 7 bases to trimming and J lost 5 bases; unmatched junction nucleotides: 10. Here the CDR3 reads CASTPGQTLTEAFF. CDR3 sequence (DNA): TGCGCCAGCACCCCGGGACAGACCCTTACTGAAGCTTTCTTT.

The chain carries TRBV5-1 and TRBJ1-2; weak D call: TRBD1 (5 bases). V was clipped by 1 base and J by 2 bases, with 15 bases between them. The CDR3 extends over 16 amino acids. CDR1 SGHRS and CDR2 YFSETQ come from the germline V gene. The CDR3 sequence: CASSLSLGGVNYGYTF. The DNA of the CDR3 is TGCGCCAGCAGCTTGTCCCTCGGGGGGGTGAACTATGGCTACACCTTC. The full variable domain, completed using reference TRBV5-1 and TRBJ1-2, is KAGVTQTPRYLIKTRGQQVTLSCSPISGHRSVSWYQQTPGQGLQFLFEYFSETQRNKGNFPGRFSGRQFSNSRSEMNVSTLELGDSALYLCASSLSLGGVNYGYTFGSGTRLTVV.

CDR3 sequence reads: CASSYAGNYGYTF. The CDR3 nucleotides are TGTGCCAGCAGTTACGCAGGCAACTATGGCTACACCTTC. This chain connects TRBV6-5 to TRBJ1-2, with no clear D. V shed 2 bases and J shed 2 bases, with 6 bases lying between them. The CDR3 length is 13 residues. CDR1 and CDR2 from the germline V gene are MNHEY and SVGAGI.

This chain links TRBV30 with TRBJ2-7; TRBD1 agrees at 7 bases. The CDR3 length is 16 residues. Germline V CDR1 and CDR2: GTSNPN, SVGIG (reference sequence). Germline trimming cut 1 base from V and 0 bases from J; bases unmatched to any gene: 9. CDR3 residues: CAWSEIIWDSSYEQYF. The CDR3 region has the DNA TGTGCCTGGAGTGAGATAATTTGGGACAGCTCCTACGAGCAGTACTTC.

The chain uses TRBV5-1 and TRBJ2-1; 10 bases match TRBD2. This CDR3 has 15 residues. Per the germline V gene, CDR1 is SGHRS and CDR2 is YFSETQ. Trimming removed 5 bases from V and 3 bases from J; junction bases left unmatched: 5. The CDR3 sequence: CASSIAGGLYNEQFF. The CDR3 DNA reads as TGCGCCAGCAGTATAGCGGGAGGCCTCTACAATGAGCAGTTCTTC.

The chain joins TRBV7-9 to TRBJ2-7; 7 bases match TRBD2. This CDR3 has 15 amino acids. The germline V gene has CDR1 SEHNR and CDR2 FQNEAQ (reference sequence). Unmatched junction bases numbered 7, after V lost 5 bases and J lost 0 bases. In nucleotides, the CDR3 is TGTGCCAGCAGCCCCGGGGCTAGCGGCTCCTACGAGCAGTACTTC. This encodes CASSPGASGSYEQYF.

The chain employs TRBV29-1 and TRBJ2-5; 8 bases fit TRBD2. Germline trimming cut 8 bases from V and 2 bases from J; bases unmatched to any gene: 1. This CDR3 is built from 11 residues. Germline lookup yields CDR1 SQVTM and CDR2 ANQGSEA. The CDR3, as DNA: TGCAGCACGGGGGGGCAAGAGACCCAGTACTTC. Protein sequence: CSTGGQETQYF. Supplemented by reference TRBV29-1 and TRBJ2-5, the full variable domain reads SAVISQKPSRDICQRGTSLTIQCQVDSQVTMMFWYRQQPGQSLTLIATANQGSEATYESGFVIDKFPISRPNLTFSTLTVSNMSPEDSSIYLCSTGGQETQYFGPGTRLLVL.

DNA for the CDR3: TGTGCCAGCAGCTCCCCAGGTCGGGGGACCCGTGGAAACACCATATATTTT. Its translation is CASSSPGRGTRGNTIYF. The V gene is TRBV7-9, the J gene TRBJ1-3, with a possible D match to TRBD1 (5 bases). V lost 4 bases and J lost 3, with 19 bases in between. This CDR3 comprises 17 residues. Germline-derived CDR1 and CDR2 are SEHNR and FQNEAQ (reference sequence). The full variable domain, its missing parts supplied by reference TRBV7-9 and TRBJ1-3, is DTGVSQNPRHKITKRGQNVTFRCDPISEHNRLYWYRQTLGQGPEFLTYFQNEAQLEKSRLLSDRFSAERPKGSFSTLEIQRTEQGDSAMYLCASSSPGRGTRGNTIYFGEGSWLTVV.

The rearrangement uses TRBV5-1 and TRBJ2-1; perhaps TRBD1 as D (5 bases). Germline V lookup: CDR1 SGHRS, CDR2 YFSETQ. V lost 0 bases to trimming and J lost 10 bases, with 17 bases between them. The CDR3 sequence is 15 residues long. CDR3 sequence: CASSLGQGAFLEQFF. The CDR3, as DNA: TGCGCCAGCAGCTTGGGGCAGGGCGCCTTTTTGGAGCAGTTCTTC.